This T cell receptor (beta chain) was captured in a study of blood T cell repertoires in COVID-19. Germline V CDR1 and CDR2: SGDLS, YYNGEE. The V and J ends lost 5 bases and 4 bases, in that order; junction bases with no gene match: 11. The CDR3 runs 16 residues. In the study's own analysis: Estimated nucleated cell counts came from reference gene primer amplification. The repertoire was sequenced with immunoSEQ multiplex PCR; TCRdb's copy has only in-frame clones and lacks some. V, J and clone size derive from that table, while D and trimming were established from the DNA sequence. The repertoire holds some 86,000 clones, over 75% seen once, with approximately 15% in the top ten.

The rearrangement links TRBV9 to TRBJ2-2; 7 bases are a match to TRBD2. The receptor's source is a woman in her seventies with acute or convalescent COVID-19. Sequenced material: peripheral blood. In DNA, the CDR3 is TGTGCCAGCAGACCCGGGGGTAGCGGGTTCACCGGGGAGCTGTTTTTT. It translates to CASRPGGSGFTGELFF.